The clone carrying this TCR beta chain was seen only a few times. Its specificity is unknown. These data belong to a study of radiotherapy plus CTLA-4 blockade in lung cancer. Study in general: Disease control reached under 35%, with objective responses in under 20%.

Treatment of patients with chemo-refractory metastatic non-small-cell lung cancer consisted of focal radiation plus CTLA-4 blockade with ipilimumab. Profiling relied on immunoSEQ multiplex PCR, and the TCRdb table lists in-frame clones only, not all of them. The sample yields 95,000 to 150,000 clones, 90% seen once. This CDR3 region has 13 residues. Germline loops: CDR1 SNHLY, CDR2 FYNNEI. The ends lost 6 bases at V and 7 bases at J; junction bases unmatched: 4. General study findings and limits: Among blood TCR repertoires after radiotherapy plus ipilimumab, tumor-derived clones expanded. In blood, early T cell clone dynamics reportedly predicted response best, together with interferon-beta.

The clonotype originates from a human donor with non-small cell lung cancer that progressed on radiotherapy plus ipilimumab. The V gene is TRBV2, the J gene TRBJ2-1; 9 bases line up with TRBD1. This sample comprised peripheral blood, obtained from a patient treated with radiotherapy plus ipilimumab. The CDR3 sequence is CASRRQGVNEQFF. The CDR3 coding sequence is TGTGCCAGCAGGAGACAGGGGGTAAATGAGCAGTTCTTC.